This T cell receptor (beta chain) was sequenced during a study of cytomegalovirus exposure and HLA in healthy donors. Study background: The approximately 120 validation repertoires used the same platform as the approximately 700 first-cohort repertoires, a later analysis reported.

Produced via immunoSEQ multiplex PCR; TCRdb's table is partial and in-frame only. Among about 140,000 clones listed, about 94% were seen once. With respect to this clone: The antigen is unknown.

Whole-study results and caveats: According to the study, 150 to 200 TCR beta chains were cytomegalovirus-associated. In vitro work confirmed that a few CMV-associated chains recognize CMV antigens.

The sample taken for sequencing was PBMCs. The clonotype originates from a man aged 18 to 29 in good health and CMV-seropositive.

The CDR3 DNA reads as TGCAGCGTTGAAGGTCTCCCTAGCGGAAAAGAGACCCAGTACTTC. Encoded protein: CSVEGLPSGKETQYF. The chain joins TRBV29-1 to TRBJ2-5; 7 bases align to TRBD2. The CDR3 contains 15 residues. Looked up from germline, CDR1 is SQVTM and CDR2 is ANQGSEA. V gave up 1 base and J gave up 3 bases; unmatched junction bases: 8. Using reference TRBV29-1 and TRBJ2-5 for the parts outside the CDR3, the full variable domain is SAVISQKPSRDICQRGTSLTIQCQVDSQVTMMFWYRQQPGQSLTLIATANQGSEATYESGFVIDKFPISRPNLTFSTLTVSNMSPEDSSIYLCSVEGLPSGKETQYFGPGTRLLVL.